This T cell receptor beta chain was observed in a study of shared clonotypes between healthy human individuals. V dropped 3 bases and J dropped 0; count of bases not matched to a gene: 8. From germline, CDR1 is MGHRA and CDR2 YSYEKL. This CDR3 has 16 amino acids. Under the authors' procedure: Filtering differed since immunoSEQ provided only junctions, with no quality scores. The assay was immunoSEQ multiplex PCR, and TCRdb's table has in-frame clones only and misses some. The V and J calls and the clone size are those of that table, but D and trimming were determined from the DNA. There are about 990,000 clones in the sample; around 78% occur only once, and 0.5% to 0.65% lies in the top ten.

This clonotype was obtained from a man between 18 and 35 years old in good health. Some clones in this sample may be carry-over from other donors' samples. Sequenced sample: memory CD4+ T cells from PBMCs. The subset denotes: CD45RA-negative fraction. The chain couples TRBV4-1 to TRBJ2-7; 7 bases fit TRBD2. DNA of the CDR3: TGCGCCAGCAGCCAGAAGACTAGCACCTACTCCTACGAGCAGTACTTC. Protein sequence: CASSQKTSTYSYEQYF.